These T cell receptor beta chains were read from a single sample in a study of T cells in localized non-small cell lung cancer. Sequencing used immunoSEQ multiplex PCR; TCRdb keeps in-frame clones, though not all of them. The sample lists about 83,000 clones, around 81% occurring once. The starting material was peripheral blood, obtained before any cancer treatment. The receptors were sampled from a female donor older than 55 with stage I lung adenocarcinoma. CDR3s include the opening cysteine and the closing phenylalanine or tryptophan. A D gene is named only where the DNA matches it firmly. The size of a clone is reported for some rows only, either as once, few or many, or as a class for expanded clones.

J | size | V | D | DNA | CDR3
TRBJ2-1 | . | TRBV4-1 | TRBD2 | TGCGCCAGCAGCCAAGATCCGGGACTAGCGGGACTCGAGCAGTTCTTC | CASSQDPGLAGLEQFF
TRBJ2-1 | . | TRBV7-6 | TRBD2 | TGTGCCAGCAGCTCCGGGACTAGCGGGATTCAGGGGCAGTTCTTC | CASSSGTSGIQGQFF
TRBJ1-2 | . | TRBV6-5 | . | TGTGCCAGCAGCCTGGGGGCCGGGGGCTATGGCTACACCTTC | CASSLGAGGYGYTF
TRBJ2-7 | once | TRBV2 | TRBD2 | TGTGCCAGCAGAGGCGGGGGACTAGCGGGCAACTACGAGCAGTACTTC | CASRGGGLAGNYEQYF
TRBJ1-5 | . | TRBV19 | . | TGTGCCAGTAGTATTTTGGTCGGCGGTCAGCCCCAGCATTTT | CASSILVGGQPQHF
TRBJ1-1 | . | TRBV10-3 | . | TGTGCCATCAGTGACCCGGGACAAACGAACACTGAAGCTTTCTTT | CAISDPGQTNTEAFF
TRBJ2-7 | . | TRBV7-9 | . | TGTGCCAGCAGCGTACTTCTTCACCCCTACGAGCAGTACTTC | CASSVLLHPYEQYF
TRBJ2-3 | few | TRBV4-3 | TRBD2 | TGCGCCAGCAGCCAAGGGACTAGCAGAAACACAGATACGCAGTATTTT | CASSQGTSRNTDTQYF
TRBJ2-1 | few | TRBV7-7 | TRBD2 | TGTGCTAGCAGCTTAGGGACTAGCGCTTACAATGAGCAGTTCTTC | CASSLGTSAYNEQFF
TRBJ2-5 | . | TRBV9 | . | TGTGCCAGCAGCGTAGGGAAGGGTCCCCCGTACCAAGAGACCCAGTACTTC | CASSVGKGPPYQETQYF
TRBJ1-3 | . | TRBV7-6 | . | TGTGCCAGCACCCAATTAGGGACAAGCTCTGGAAACACCATATATTTT | CASTQLGTSSGNTIYF
TRBJ1-2 | . | TRBV18 | . | TGTGCCAGCTCACCACAGCAGGGAGGGAACTATGGCTACACCTTC | CASSPQQGGNYGYTF
TRBJ2-7 | . | TRBV6-1 | TRBD2 | TGTGCCAGCAGCGCTTTAGCGGGGGCCTACGAGCAGTACTTC | CASSALAGAYEQYF
TRBJ2-3 | . | TRBV30 | . | TGTGCCTGGAGTACAGCAGATACGCAGTATTTT | CAWSTADTQYF
TRBJ2-7 | . | TRBV5-1 | . | TGCGCCAGCAGCCCCTCAGGCAACGGGTACGAGCAGTACTTC | CASSPSGNGYEQYF
TRBJ1-2 | once | TRBV2 | . | TGTGCCAGCAGTAAGGAGTATGGCTACACCTTC | CASSKEYGYTF
TRBJ2-4 | . | TRBV30 | . | TGTGCCTGGAGTGTCCACCGAGGACCCAAAGGGCGAAACATTCAGTACTTC | CAWSVHRGPKGRNIQYF
TRBJ1-2 | . | TRBV30 | . | TGTGCCTGGAGAGAACAGATACTGGATGGCTACACCTTC | CAWREQILDGYTF
TRBJ2-3 | . | TRBV9 | . | TGTGCCAGCAGCGTAGCCCTTGAAAGCACAGATACGCAGTATTTT | CASSVALESTDTQYF
TRBJ1-4 | . | TRBV19 | TRBD1 | TGTGCCAGTAGTCAAGGGGGCGCGGGTGAAAAACTGTTTTTT | CASSQGGAGEKLFF